This T cell receptor beta chain was found in a study of T-cell reconstitution after alpha-beta-depleted transplantation in children. Study findings and constraints: After transplant, high TCRbeta diversity at day 60 in some patients arose from surviving recipient T cells and thymic progenitors. Counts and diversity of T cells one year after transplant came mostly from newly produced T cells. Several hundred expanded graft clones reportedly supplied alpha-beta T cells about two months after transplant.

This clonotype was counted a few times. Its antigen is not known. Library preparation (for TCRbeta) was performed with unique molecular identifiers. TCRdb independently ran MiXCR on the PCR reads; one entry per CDR3 protein. The sample consists of fewer than 750,000 distinct CDR3 sequences, more than 20% of them appearing once. The sequence was obtained from a boy under two years old with Wiskott-Aldrich syndrome, due to receive a stem cell transplant. The source material was PBMCs, sampled before TCRalphabeta/CD19-depleted stem cell transplant.

The chain's CDR3 is CASSLEARSNEQFF. In DNA form, the CDR3 reads TGCGCCAGCAGCTTGGAGGCGAGATCCAATGAGCAGTTCTTC. This chain joins TRBV5-1 and TRBJ2-1; no definite D call. The CDR3 is 14 residues long. Looked up from germline, CDR1 is SGHRS and CDR2 is YFSETQ. The V end lost 0 bases, the J end lost 6 bases, and 10 bases lay between the germline ends.